The 6 T cell receptor beta chains below all came from one sample that was sequenced in a study of blood T cell repertoires in COVID-19. Repertoires were generated with immunoSEQ multiplex PCR, while TCRdb's copy carries only in-frame clones and drops some. The sample lists roughly 70,000 clones; roughly 80% were seen once. Sequenced sample: peripheral blood. These receptors were taken from a man between 60 and 75 years old with acute or convalescent COVID-19.

V is TRBV5-1 and J is TRBJ1-2; TRBD1 is a possible D gene (5 bases). V was shortened by 7 bases and J by 4 bases, with 17 bases between the two germline ends. CDR3 length: 14 residues. CDR1 and CDR2 (germline): SGHRS, YFSETQ. CDR3 in DNA: TGCGCCAGCTCTCAAAATATAGGGGTCTATGGCTACACCTTC. This codes for CASSQNIGVYGYTF.

The rearrangement joins TRBV7-9 to TRBJ2-7, with D perhaps matching TRBD1 (5 bases). Trimming removed 2 bases from V and 2 bases from J, with 7 bases in between. The CDR3 loop spans 13 amino acids. CDR1 SEHNR and CDR2 FQNEAQ come from the germline V gene (reference sequence). The CDR3 reads CASSLQGTYEQYF. CDR3 bases: TGTGCCAGCAGCTTACAGGGAACCTACGAGCAGTACTTC.

The chain uses TRBV6-4 and TRBJ1-2; TRBD1 might be the D (5 bases). The V end was cut by 8 bases, the J end by 5 bases, with 15 bases between. CDR3 length: 13 residues. CDR1 MRHNA and CDR2 SNTAGT come from the germline V gene. The CDR3 protein is CASLSGTQYGYTF. CDR3 nucleotide sequence: TGTGCCAGCCTGAGTGGGACTCAGTATGGCTACACCTTC.

This clone appeared once. The chain recombines TRBV7-2 with TRBJ2-3, with TRBD2 matching over 8 bases. The CDR3 covers 17 residues. After removal of 3 bases from V and 4 bases from J, the junction contained 12 bases not matched to a gene. Germline V gives CDR1 SGHTA, CDR2 FQGNSA. The CDR3 nucleotides are TGTGCCAGCAGCTTCGAGGGAAGAGCGGGAGTGCCAGATACGCAGTATTTT. Encoded protein: CASSFEGRAGVPDTQYF.

The sample holds a few counts of this clone. The rearrangement uses TRBV6-5 and TRBJ1-6; D gene unclear. CDR1 is MNHEY and CDR2 is SVGAGI in the germline V gene. The CDR3 totals 13 residues. V lost 10 bases, J lost 8 bases, and 15 bases lay in between. The CDR3 region is CATKVARDSPLHF. The CDR3 nucleotides are TGTGCCACCAAGGTGGCGCGGGATTCACCCCTCCACTTT.

The rearrangement links TRBV7-9 to TRBJ1-2; D perhaps matches TRBD1 (5 bases). The CDR3 spans 14 residues. Germline CDR1 and CDR2: SEHNR and FQNEAQ (reference sequence). Trimming cost V 2 bases and J 8 bases, with 15 bases left between them. The CDR3 protein is CASSLMTASGGYTF. The DNA for the CDR3 is TGTGCCAGCAGCTTAATGACAGCCTCCGGGGGCTACACCTTC. The entire variable domain, with the rest obtained from reference TRBV7-9 and TRBJ1-2, is as follows: DTGVSQNPRHKITKRGQNVTFRCDPISEHNRLYWYRQTLGQGPEFLTYFQNEAQLEKSRLLSDRFSAERPKGSFSTLEIQRTEQGDSAMYLCASSLMTASGGYTFGSGTRLTVV.